This T cell receptor (beta chain) appears in the sequencing data of a study of blood T cell repertoires in COVID-19 (dated by TCRdb to the early 2020s). In the study overall: Collaborator samples came from the United States, Italy and Spain and covered acute and convalescent phases of COVID-19. The prospective study material was composed of cDNA or gDNA derived from T cells, B-cell-depleted T cells, or PBMCs. Subjects who had been exposed to COVID-19, were actively infected with it, or had recovered from it provided the deeply sampled blood TCRbeta repertoires that made up the dataset. A freely available public database, intended as a resource for researchers studying the immune response to SARS-CoV-2, is where the repertoires were released. Samples were obtained from the ongoing ImmuneRACE study (first 160 participants) and from 1,254 subjects provided by 6 global collaborators. Sample metadata almost always included a de-identified subject ID, COVID-19 status, age in years and sex. Where available, HLA class I and class II types were taken from metadata supplied by the sample provider and were not determined by assay-based typing. The research as a whole found: The quantity of clinical and demographic metadata differed by source and by participant and was supplied without curation.

The CDR3, cysteine through phenylalanine, is 15 amino acids long. Only the CDR3 region is kept as DNA, spanning 45 bases read in frame from base 1. CDR1 LNHNV and CDR2 YYDKDF were looked up in the germline V gene (reference sequence). V lost 3 bases and J lost 0 bases, and the count of bases not matched to a germline gene is 3. Regarding this clone: This receptor's antigen is unknown. Per-base qualities were not stored, and no clone one base away is much larger.

In the prospective study, participants were about 18 to 100 years old, resided in about two dozen geographic areas of the United States, and were enrolled through a virtual design. In the prospective study, participants were assigned to cohorts based on the clinical history participants reported in a screening survey and a study questionnaire. Recovered participants in ImmuneRACE Cohort 3 were defined by two consecutive negative NP/OP PCR tests, clearance by a healthcare professional, or resolution of symptoms. Each participant in the prospective study had whole blood, serum and a nasopharyngeal or oropharyngeal swab collected by mobile phlebotomists. Additional blood draws and questionnaires over an approximately two-month period could optionally be provided by prospective study participants. Blood samples from the prospective study were shipped frozen or at room temperature prior to DNA extraction.

TCRbeta CDR3 regions were amplified from genomic DNA using the immunoSEQ Assay, a bias-controlled multiplex PCR. Regarding the original processing steps: Nucleated cell counts per sample were estimated from amplification of reference gene primers within the assay. Sequence reads were collapsed and filtered to measure the absolute abundance of every unique TCRbeta CDR3 rearrangement. Productive Simpson clonality was computed per sample as the square root of Simpson's diversity index over productive rearrangements. TCRdb provides this immuneACCESS table in a form limited to in-frame rearrangements. Some clones are lacking; in checked studies, under half of them reflect an unresolved V gene, and why the rest are absent is not known. The V and J calls and clone size were taken over from that table, and D and trimming were inferred from the DNA. This sample holds a few hundred thousand clones; about 85% were observed only once. The ten largest clones capture around 2.5% of the sample.

The source material was PBMCs or T cells enriched from blood (not recorded which). Here the chain combines TRBV15 and TRBJ2-3, and 7 junction bases match TRBD1. This TCR derives from a woman in her fifties or sixties who had recovered from COVID-19. The CDR3 in this case is CATSSNRGSTDTQYF. The nucleotides are TGTGCCACCAGCAGTAACAGGGGTAGCACAGATACGCAGTATTTT.